This TCR beta chain was captured by sequencing in a study of T cells in Graves' hyperthyroidism and ophthalmopathy (dated by TCRdb to 2018 to 2020). Notes on the research overall: Peripheral blood samples were taken at initial diagnosis, before any treatment was given. After blood sampling, hyperthyroidism patients were treated with methimazole at a starting dose of 30 mg daily, and ophthalmopathy patients were treated with high-dose intravenous methylprednisolone. For training and testing, the 100 or so patients in the discovery cohort were randomly divided in a 7:3 ratio. Thyroid tissue and blood T-cell repertoires from about six Graves' hyperthyroidism patients were also compared in the study. To identify distinguishing TCR V-J signatures, a discovery cohort of around 98 patients was used, comprising 43 with Graves' ophthalmopathy and around 60 with stable Graves' hyperthyroidism. The paper reports TCR Vbeta CDR3 sequencing of approximately 140 peripheral blood samples: approximately 41 ophthalmopathy, some 80 hyperthyroidism and approximately 17 progressor patients. Whether ophthalmopathy could be predicted prospectively was tested in an independent validation cohort made up of 18 to 20 hyperthyroidism patients plus 17 patients who later progressed to ophthalmopathy. General findings and caveats noted by the study authors: Blood samples also contained most of the expanded thyroid clonotypes (frequency above 0.001), which suggests that blood repertoires may reflect thyroid immune responses. Sample size was not statistically predetermined, and blinding of investigators to group allocation was not performed. A model built on a 13 V-J signature distinguished ophthalmopathy from stable hyperthyroidism, reaching approximately 89% sensitivity and around 81% specificity in cross-validation and 80%/75% in testing. In validation, the model predicted progression to ophthalmopathy a median of about 6.8 months before onset, with about 70% sensitivity and 72.22% specificity.

Stable Graves' hyperthyroidism was defined as the absence of progression to ophthalmopathy over 18 months of follow-up. Hyperthyroidism patients were newly diagnosed, with disease duration under 2 months, and aged 18 to 65 years. The study excluded patients with uncontrolled infections, other autoimmune diseases, pregnancy or lactation. Clinical symptoms, serum thyroxine and TRAb, thyroid ultrasound, and orbital computed tomography formed the basis for the diagnoses. PBMCs were isolated from roughly 10 ml of fresh peripheral blood by Ficoll-Paque density gradient centrifugation. Total RNA was extracted using Trizol reagent, and RNA quality was assessed on an Agilent 2100 Bioanalyzer. The TCR beta CDR3 regions were amplified from the RNA transcripts. For the first round of RT-PCR on the TCR CDR3, the HTBI primer set was used together with the Qiagen OneStep RT-PCR kit. Libraries were constructed in a second round of multiplex PCR, after which size selection and purification were performed. The libraries were sequenced on an Illumina HiSeq2000 using paired-end 100 bp reads. The study's own analysis went as follows. SOAPnuke was used to process the raw data, with reads discarded if the reads contained adapters or uncalled bases, had a mean Phred below 15, or lacked an exact constant-primer or identifier match. COPE v1.2.5 was used to merge high-quality paired reads, and clonotypes were defined as unique nucleotide sequences. MiTCR v1.1 was used to align clonotypes to the IMGT TRBV, TRBD and TRBJ reference segments. The analysis included only V-J combinations with a frequency above 0.0001, which together covered approximately 99% of the repertoires. A TCS score was defined as the ratio of F50 (clonal expansion) to E x V (chaos), with BLOSUM62-based TCRdist applied between CDR3 peptides within each V-J. Welch's t-statistics and random forest reduced around 520 V-J features to about 13, which were used in a naive Bayes classifier (R e1071). TCRdb reran the public reads through fastp at Q25 and MiXCR, keeping productive beta chains. Entries that share a CDR3 protein sequence are merged under the most common genes and DNA. TCRdb, not the authors, supplied the V and J calls. This sample is represented by hundreds of thousands of distinct CDR3 sequences; 11% to 15% of them were singletons. Around 9.6% of the sample is taken by the ten largest.

The CDR3 runs 17 residues from the cysteine to the phenylalanine. Just the 51-base CDR3 DNA is kept, in frame starting at base 1. For CDR1 and CDR2, the germline V gene lists SGHDN and FVKESK. The junction carries 15 bases between V and J, which are trimmed by 1 base and 2 bases respectively. This clonotype was seen at least ten times. Its antigen remains undetermined. Qualities for individual bases were not recorded, and no much larger clone is one base off. Rearrangement joined TRBV14 to TRBJ2-1, and TRBD2 may be the D gene, going by 5 matching bases. The clonotype was recovered from a young woman with Graves' hyperthyroidism. Material: blood. Here the CDR3 is given as CASSQVGWSSAYNEQFF. The DNA reads as follows: TGTGCCAGCAGCCAAGTAGGGTGGAGTAGCGCCTACAATGAGCAGTTCTTC.